This note documents a single TCR beta chain sequence. The data stem from a study of human T cells and chemical hapten exposure. Time point specified: patch test 1, 2 weeks after DPC sensitization. Treatment: therapeutic diphenylcyclopropenone sensitization with weekly scalp DPC. One entry per CDR3 protein results from TCRdb running MiXCR on the RACE reads. The sample lists 75,000 to 100,000 distinct CDR3 sequences, more than 9% occurring once. The germline V gene has CDR1 SEHNR and CDR2 FQNEAQ (reference sequence). This CDR3 comprises 13 residues. V lost 5 bases to trimming and J lost 2 bases, with 8 bases between them.

The material was whole blood, obtained in connection with sensitization to the hapten diphenylcyclopropenone (DPC). V and J are TRBV7-9 and TRBJ2-3; D unclear. This receptor was obtained from a man aged 40-50 years with alopecia areata. Some clones in this sample may be carry-over from other donors' samples. The CDR3 DNA sequence: TGTGCCAGCAGCGTCGATGCCACAGATACGCAGTATTTT. Protein sequence: CASSVDATDTQYF.